These 15 T cell receptor beta chains were all obtained from the same sample, sequenced in a study of cytomegalovirus exposure and HLA in healthy donors. The PCR employed 60 Vbeta primers together with 13 Jbeta primers. Produced via immunoSEQ multiplex PCR; TCRdb's table is partial and in-frame only. The repertoire consists of some 150,000 clones, with approximately 75% occurring once and the leading ten covering 3.5% to 4.5%. Sequences were obtained from PBMCs. Receptors were obtained from a man younger than 40 in good health and CMV-seropositive.

The chain joins TRBV2 to TRBJ1-2, with a weak D call TRBD1 (6 bases). Germline CDR1 SNHLY, CDR2 FYNNEI. Trimming removed 0 bases from V and 8 bases from J, with 13 bases in between. The length of the CDR3 is 14 residues. In nucleotides, the CDR3 is TGTGCCAGCAGTGAAGCGCGGGGGCTTGGGGGCTACACCTTC. Its protein is CASSEARGLGGYTF. Complete variable domain (other parts from reference TRBV2 and TRBJ1-2): EPEVTQTPSHQVTQMGQEVILRCVPISNHLYFYWYRQILGQKVEFLVSFYNNEISEKSEIFDDQFSVERPDGSNFTLKIRSTKLEDSAMYFCASSEARGLGGYTFGSGTRLTVV.

The chain has TRBV4-1 and TRBJ2-7; a possible D gene is TRBD1 (5 bases). The CDR3 is 15 amino acids. Germline-derived CDR1 and CDR2 are MGHRA and YSYEKL. The V and J ends lost 0 bases and 0 bases respectively, with 9 bases between them. CDR3: CASSQDWGLSYEQYF. CDR3 bases: TGCGCCAGCAGCCAAGATTGGGGCCTCTCCTACGAGCAGTACTTC.

The chain has TRBV11-2 and TRBJ2-3; TRBD2 is a possible D gene (5 bases). Germline V gene lookup returns CDR1 SGHAT and CDR2 FQNNGV. The CDR3 has 12 residues. V was pared by 7 bases and J by 5 bases, with 10 bases between. CDR3 sequence reads: CASTGFGDTQYF. Here the CDR3 DNA reads TGTGCCAGCACGGGGTTTGGAGATACGCAGTATTTT. Drawing the rest from reference TRBV11-2 and TRBJ2-3, the complete variable domain is EAGVAQSPRYKIIEKRQSVAFWCNPISGHATLYWYQQILGQGPKLLIQFQNNGVVDDSQLPKDRFSAERLKGVDSTLKIQPAKLEDSAVYLCASTGFGDTQYFGPGTRLTVL.

The chain employs TRBV19 and TRBJ2-6, with a weak D call TRBD1 (5 bases). V lost 0 bases to trimming and J lost 2 bases, with 8 bases between them. The CDR3 is 16 residues long. Germline CDR1 is LNHDA and CDR2 is SQIVND (reference sequence). The DNA for the CDR3 is TGTGCCAGTAGTATAGAGGGGCGTACTGGGGCCAACGTCCTGACTTTC. Amino acids: CASSIEGRTGANVLTF.

The chain carries TRBV4-3 and TRBJ1-2; TRBD1 matches at 7 bases. Unmatched junction bases numbered 9, after V lost 3 bases and J lost 5 bases. The CDR3 contains 15 residues. Germline V gene data show CDR1 as LGHNA and CDR2 as YSLEER. DNA of the CDR3: TGCGCCAGCAGCCAGGAGACAGGGCCCGAGTATGGCTACACCTTC. Translating it yields CASSQETGPEYGYTF.

As for this clone: The same CDR3 is also encoded by other DNA sequences in this sample. The rearrangement links TRBV9 to TRBJ2-7; 8 positions match TRBD1. Germline V lookup: CDR1 SGDLS, CDR2 YYNGEE. J gave up 3 bases and V 0 bases, and 8 bases lay outside the gene matches. The CDR3 extends over 16 amino acids. This CDR3 reads CASSVASQGAIYEQYF. The CDR3 DNA follows: TGTGCCAGCAGCGTAGCTTCTCAGGGGGCTATCTACGAGCAGTACTTC.

This sequence joins TRBV25-1 and TRBJ2-7; TRBD1 aligns across 8 bases. V lost 5 bases and J lost 0; bases outside the gene matches: 9. The CDR3 has 16 residues. Germline loops: CDR1 MGHDK, CDR2 SYGVNS. CDR3 region: CASSSTRGHFSYEQYF. As DNA, the CDR3 is TGTGCCAGCAGTTCTACCAGGGGGCACTTCTCCTACGAGCAGTACTTC.

The chain links TRBV2 to TRBJ1-2; TRBD1 is a possible D gene (6 bases). The CDR3 has 14 amino acids. The V end lost 6 bases, the J end lost 5 bases, and 16 bases lay between the germline ends. The germline V gene has CDR1 SNHLY and CDR2 FYNNEI. The CDR3, as DNA: TGTGCCAGCAGCCCCCCGGGACAAGGGTATGGCTACACCTTC. This sequence encodes CASSPPGQGYGYTF.

V is TRBV5-1 and J is TRBJ1-4; TRBD1 matches at 7 bases. J lost 4 bases, V lost 3 bases, and 6 bases had no gene match. CDR1 SGHRS and CDR2 YFSETQ come from the germline V gene. The CDR3 sequence is 15 residues long. CDR3 DNA sequence: TGCGCCAGCAGCTCAGAAGGACAGGTTAATGAAAAACTGTTTTTT. This translates into CASSSEGQVNEKLFF. The full variable domain, with the rest looked up from reference TRBV5-1 and TRBJ1-4, is KAGVTQTPRYLIKTRGQQVTLSCSPISGHRSVSWYQQTPGQGLQFLFEYFSETQRNKGNFPGRFSGRQFSNSRSEMNVSTLELGDSALYLCASSSEGQVNEKLFFGSGTQLSVL.

The CDR3 sequence is CASSTGQVNTEAFF. As DNA, the CDR3 is TGCGCCAGCAGCACCGGACAGGTGAACACTGAAGCTTTCTTT. This sequence joins TRBV5-1 and TRBJ1-1; 7 bases line up with TRBD1. Germline V CDR1 and CDR2: SGHRS, YFSETQ. The CDR3 sequence is 14 residues long. Losses at the gene ends were 4 bases for V and 0 bases for J; bases not matched to a gene: 3. Combining the CDR3 with reference TRBV5-1 and TRBJ1-1 gives the whole variable domain KAGVTQTPRYLIKTRGQQVTLSCSPISGHRSVSWYQQTPGQGLQFLFEYFSETQRNKGNFPGRFSGRQFSNSRSEMNVSTLELGDSALYLCASSTGQVNTEAFFGQGTRLTVV.

The chain has TRBV27 and TRBJ2-5; perhaps TRBD1 as D (6 bases). Trimming stripped 5 bases from V and 5 bases from J, with 18 bases between. The germline V gene encodes CDR1 MNHEY and CDR2 SMNVEV (reference sequence). The CDR3 extends over 15 amino acids. The CDR3 DNA is TGTGCCAGCAGTCCTAACTGGGGGCGCGGGGAGACCCAGTACTTC. Its protein product is CASSPNWGRGETQYF.

The chain employs TRBV27 and TRBJ1-3, with 8 nucleotides matching TRBD1. This CDR3 region has 15 residues. V dropped 4 bases and J dropped 4; count of bases not matched to a gene: 6. Germline values: CDR1 MNHEY, CDR2 SMNVEV (reference sequence). The CDR3 sequence is CASSSNWDRGNTIYF. The CDR3 DNA is TGTGCCAGCAGTTCGAATTGGGACAGGGGAAACACCATATATTTT.

The chain uses TRBV25-1 and TRBJ2-3, with TRBD2 matching over 8 bases. Losses at the gene ends were 5 bases for V and 3 bases for J; bases not matched to a gene: 10. This CDR3 contains 16 residues. The germline CDR1 and CDR2 sequences are MGHDK and SYGVNS. The CDR3 here is CASSHRGGIGTDTQYF. CDR3 DNA: TGTGCCAGCAGTCATCGGGGGGGGATCGGTACAGATACGCAGTATTTT.

This sequence joins TRBV6-6 and TRBJ1-6; 7 positions match TRBD1. CDR3 length: 14 amino acids. From germline, CDR1 is MNHNY and CDR2 SVGAGI (reference sequence). With V trimmed by 6 bases and J by 9 bases, 8 bases remained unmatched. The CDR3 here is CASRSTGSGSPLHF. For the CDR3, the DNA is TGTGCCAGCAGATCGACAGGGAGTGGTTCACCCCTCCACTTT.

V and J are TRBV2 and TRBJ2-4, with TRBD1 matching 7 bases. With 4 bases clipped from V and 2 bases from J, the junction kept 11 bases outside the gene matches. From germline, CDR1 is SNHLY and CDR2 FYNNEI. The CDR3 consists of 17 residues. The CDR3 region has the DNA TGTGCCAGCAGTGGGACGCAGACAGGGATAACCAAAAACATTCAGTACTTC. Translated: CASSGTQTGITKNIQYF.